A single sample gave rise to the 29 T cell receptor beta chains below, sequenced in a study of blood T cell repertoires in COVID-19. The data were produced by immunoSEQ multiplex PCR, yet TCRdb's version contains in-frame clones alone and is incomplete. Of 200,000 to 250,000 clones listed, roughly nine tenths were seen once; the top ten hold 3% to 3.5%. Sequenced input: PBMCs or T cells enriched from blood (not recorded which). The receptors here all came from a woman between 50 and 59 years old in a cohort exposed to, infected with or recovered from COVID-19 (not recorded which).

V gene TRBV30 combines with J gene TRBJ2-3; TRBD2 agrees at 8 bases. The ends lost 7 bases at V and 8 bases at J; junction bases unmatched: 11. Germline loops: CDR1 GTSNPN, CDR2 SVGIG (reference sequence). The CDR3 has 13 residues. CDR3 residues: CAFAGTRGGTQYF. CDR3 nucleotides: TGTGCCTTTGCCGGGACTAGGGGGGGTACGCAGTATTTT.

The CDR3 sequence: CASSADRNTEAFF. The DNA of the CDR3 is TGTGCCAGCAGTGCTGACAGGAACACTGAAGCTTTCTTT. The chain employs TRBV6-4 and TRBJ1-1; D perhaps matches TRBD1 (5 bases). The CDR3 extends over 13 amino acids. V dropped 4 bases and J dropped 1 base, with 7 bases sitting between them. Per germline, CDR1 MRHNA and CDR2 SNTAGT.

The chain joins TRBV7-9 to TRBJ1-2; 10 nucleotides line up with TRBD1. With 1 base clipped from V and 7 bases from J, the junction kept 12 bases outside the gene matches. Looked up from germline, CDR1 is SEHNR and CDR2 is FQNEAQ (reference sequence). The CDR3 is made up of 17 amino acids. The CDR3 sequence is CASSLGRGQGRVGGYTF. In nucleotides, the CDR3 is TGTGCCAGCAGCTTAGGAAGGGGACAGGGGCGTGTAGGTGGCTACACCTTC.

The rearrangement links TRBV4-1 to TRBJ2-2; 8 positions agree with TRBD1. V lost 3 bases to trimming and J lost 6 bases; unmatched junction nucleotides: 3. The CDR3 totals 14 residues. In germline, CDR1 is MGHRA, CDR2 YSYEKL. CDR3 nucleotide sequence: TGCGCCAGCAGCCACATACAGGGGGCCGGGGAGCTGTTTTTT. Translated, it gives CASSHIQGAGELFF.

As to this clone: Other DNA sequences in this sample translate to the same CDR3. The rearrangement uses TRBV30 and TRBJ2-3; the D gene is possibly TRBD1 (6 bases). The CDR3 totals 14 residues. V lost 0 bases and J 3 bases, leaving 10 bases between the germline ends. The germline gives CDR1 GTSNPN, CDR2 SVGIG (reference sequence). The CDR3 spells CAWSVVGGTDTQYF. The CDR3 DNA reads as TGTGCCTGGAGTGTGGTAGGGGGAACAGATACGCAGTATTTT.

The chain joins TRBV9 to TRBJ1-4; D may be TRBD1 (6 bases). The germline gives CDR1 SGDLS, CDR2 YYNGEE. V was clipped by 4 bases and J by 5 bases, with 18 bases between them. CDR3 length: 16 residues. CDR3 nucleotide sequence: TGTGCCAGCAGCAACGAATTCAGGGGAGGGAATGAAAAACTGTTTTTT. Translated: CASSNEFRGGNEKLFF.

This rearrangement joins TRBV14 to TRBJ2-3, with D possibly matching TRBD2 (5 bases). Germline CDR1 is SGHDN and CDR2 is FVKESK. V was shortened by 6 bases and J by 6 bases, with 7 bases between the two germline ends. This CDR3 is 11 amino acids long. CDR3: CASSSGDTQYF. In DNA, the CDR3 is TGTGCCAGCAGTTCGGGGGATACGCAGTATTTT.

CDR3 loop: CASCRDRHTGELFF. CDR3 DNA: TGTGCCAGCTGCCGGGACAGGCACACCGGGGAGCTGTTTTTT. The rearrangement links TRBV11-2 to TRBJ2-2, with 8 positions matching TRBD1. Germline trimming cut 8 bases from V and 3 bases from J; bases unmatched to any gene: 5. This CDR3 has 14 residues. Germline V gene data show CDR1 as SGHAT and CDR2 as FQNNGV.

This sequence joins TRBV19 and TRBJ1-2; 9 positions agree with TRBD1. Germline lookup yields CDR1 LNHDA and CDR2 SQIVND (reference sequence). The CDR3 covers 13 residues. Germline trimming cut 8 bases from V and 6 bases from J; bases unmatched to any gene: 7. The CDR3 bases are TGTGCCAGTTCGACAGGGGGAATTGATGGCTACACCTTC. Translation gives CASSTGGIDGYTF.

CDR3 in DNA: TGCGCCAGCAGCCAAGGATGGGCTCGTGGACAGACGAACACTGAAGCTTTCTTT. Protein: CASSQGWARGQTNTEAFF. The chain couples TRBV4-1 to TRBJ1-1; the D gene is possibly TRBD1 (6 bases). Germline V CDR1 and CDR2: MGHRA, YSYEKL. The V and J ends lost 1 base and 1 base respectively, with 19 bases between them. The CDR3 sequence is 18 residues long.

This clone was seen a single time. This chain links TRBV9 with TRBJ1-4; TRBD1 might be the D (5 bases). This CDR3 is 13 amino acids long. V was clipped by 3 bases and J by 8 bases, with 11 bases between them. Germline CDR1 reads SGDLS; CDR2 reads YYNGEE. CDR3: CASSERGGEKLFF. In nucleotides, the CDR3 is TGTGCCAGCAGCGAAAGGGGTGGGGAAAAACTGTTTTTT.

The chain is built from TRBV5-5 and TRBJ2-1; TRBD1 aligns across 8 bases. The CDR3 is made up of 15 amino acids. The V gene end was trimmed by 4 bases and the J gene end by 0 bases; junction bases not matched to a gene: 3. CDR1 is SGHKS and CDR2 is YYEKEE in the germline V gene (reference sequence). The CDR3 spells CASSTGQGSYNEQFF. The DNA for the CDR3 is TGTGCCAGCAGCACAGGACAGGGCTCCTACAATGAGCAGTTCTTC. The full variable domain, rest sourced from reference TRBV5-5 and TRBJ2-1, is DAGVTQSPTHLIKTRGQQVTLRCSPISGHKSVSWYQQVLGQGPQFIFQYYEKEERGRGNFPDRFSARQFPNYSSELNVNALLLGDSALYLCASSTGQGSYNEQFFGPGTRLTVL.

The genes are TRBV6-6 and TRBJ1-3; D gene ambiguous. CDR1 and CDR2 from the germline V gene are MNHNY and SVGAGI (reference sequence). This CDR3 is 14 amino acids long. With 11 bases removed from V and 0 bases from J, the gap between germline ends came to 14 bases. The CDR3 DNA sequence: TGTGCCGCAGGAATCACCGACTCTGGAAACACCATATATTTT. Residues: CAAGITDSGNTIYF.

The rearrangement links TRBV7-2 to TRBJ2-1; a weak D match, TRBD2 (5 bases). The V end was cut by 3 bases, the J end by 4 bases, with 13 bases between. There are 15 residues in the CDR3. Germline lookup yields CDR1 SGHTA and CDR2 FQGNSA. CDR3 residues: CASSLLPGFYNEQFF. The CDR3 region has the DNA TGTGCCAGCAGCTTGCTTCCGGGATTTTACAATGAGCAGTTCTTC.

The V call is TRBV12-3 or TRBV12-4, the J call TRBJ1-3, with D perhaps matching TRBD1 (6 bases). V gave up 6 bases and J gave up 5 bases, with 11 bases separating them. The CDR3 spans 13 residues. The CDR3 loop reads CASSKDSRNTIYF. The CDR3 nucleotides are TGTGCCAGCAGCAAGGACAGTCGAAACACCATATATTTT.

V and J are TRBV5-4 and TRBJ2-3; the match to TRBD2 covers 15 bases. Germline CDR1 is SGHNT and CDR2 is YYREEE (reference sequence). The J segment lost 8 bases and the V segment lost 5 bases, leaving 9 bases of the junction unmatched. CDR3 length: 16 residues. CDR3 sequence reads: CASSPGLAGGPATQYF. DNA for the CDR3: TGTGCCAGCAGTCCTGGACTAGCGGGGGGGCCCGCTACGCAGTATTTT.

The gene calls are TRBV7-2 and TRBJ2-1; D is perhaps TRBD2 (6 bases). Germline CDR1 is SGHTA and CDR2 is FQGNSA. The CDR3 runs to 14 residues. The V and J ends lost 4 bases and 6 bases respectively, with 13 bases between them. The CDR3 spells CASSSGLRVNEQFF. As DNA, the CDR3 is TGTGCCAGCAGCTCGGGACTTCGTGTCAATGAGCAGTTCTTC.

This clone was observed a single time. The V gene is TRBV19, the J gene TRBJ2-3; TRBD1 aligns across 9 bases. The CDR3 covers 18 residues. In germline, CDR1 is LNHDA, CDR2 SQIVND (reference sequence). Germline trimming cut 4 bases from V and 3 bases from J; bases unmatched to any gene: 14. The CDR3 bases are TGTGCCAGTAGTAGCCGGACAGGGGTAGGACGGGGGACAGATACGCAGTATTTT. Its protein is CASSSRTGVGRGTDTQYF. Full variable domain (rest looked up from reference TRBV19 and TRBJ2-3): DGGITQSPKYLFRKEGQNVTLSCEQNLNHDAMYWYRQDPGQGLRLIYYSQIVNDFQKGDIAEGYSVSREKKESFPLTVTSAQKNPTAFYLCASSSRTGVGRGTDTQYFGPGTRLTVL.

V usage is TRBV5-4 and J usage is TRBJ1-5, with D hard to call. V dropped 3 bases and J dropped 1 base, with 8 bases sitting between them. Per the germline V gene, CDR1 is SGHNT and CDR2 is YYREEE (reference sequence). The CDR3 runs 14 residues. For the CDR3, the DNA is TGTGCCAGCAGCTCGGGGTTGAGCAATCAGCCCCAGCATTTT. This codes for CASSSGLSNQPQHF.

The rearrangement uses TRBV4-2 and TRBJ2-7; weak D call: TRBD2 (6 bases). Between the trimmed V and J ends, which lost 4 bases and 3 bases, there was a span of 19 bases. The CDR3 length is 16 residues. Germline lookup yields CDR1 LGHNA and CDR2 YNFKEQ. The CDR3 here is CASSPGLGFEVYEQYF. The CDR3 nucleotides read TGTGCCAGCAGCCCGGGACTGGGCTTCGAGGTCTACGAGCAGTACTTC.

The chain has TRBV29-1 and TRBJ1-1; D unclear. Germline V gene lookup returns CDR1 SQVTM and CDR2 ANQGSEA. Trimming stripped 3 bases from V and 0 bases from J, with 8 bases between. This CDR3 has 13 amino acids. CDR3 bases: TGCAGCGTTGAGTTACAGCTGAACACTGAAGCTTTCTTT. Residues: CSVELQLNTEAFF.

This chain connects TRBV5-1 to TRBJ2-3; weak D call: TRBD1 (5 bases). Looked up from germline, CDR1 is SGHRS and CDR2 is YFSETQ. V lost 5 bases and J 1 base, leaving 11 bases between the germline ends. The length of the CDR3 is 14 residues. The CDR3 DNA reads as TGCGCCAGCAGTGCGGACACGGGCACAGATACGCAGTATTTT. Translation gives CASSADTGTDTQYF.

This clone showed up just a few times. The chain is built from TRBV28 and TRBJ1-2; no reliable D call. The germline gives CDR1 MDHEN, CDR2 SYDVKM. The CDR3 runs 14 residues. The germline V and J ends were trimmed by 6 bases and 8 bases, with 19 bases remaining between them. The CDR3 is CASRSPGSRMGYTF. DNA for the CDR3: TGTGCCAGCAGGTCCCCCGGGTCCCGAATGGGCTACACCTTC.

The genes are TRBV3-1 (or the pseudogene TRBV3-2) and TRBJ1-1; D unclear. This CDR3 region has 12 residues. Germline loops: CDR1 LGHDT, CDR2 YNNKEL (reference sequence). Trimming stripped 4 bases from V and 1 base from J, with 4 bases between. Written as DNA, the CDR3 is TGTGCCAGCAGCCCCTGGAACACTGAAGCTTTCTTT. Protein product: CASSPWNTEAFF.

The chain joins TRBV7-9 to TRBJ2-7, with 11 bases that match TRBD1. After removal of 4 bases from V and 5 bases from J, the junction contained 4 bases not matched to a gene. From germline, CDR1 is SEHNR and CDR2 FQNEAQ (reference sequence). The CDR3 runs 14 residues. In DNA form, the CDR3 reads TGTGCCAGCAGCTCGGACAGGGGGCTGAACGAGCAGTACTTC. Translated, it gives CASSSDRGLNEQYF.

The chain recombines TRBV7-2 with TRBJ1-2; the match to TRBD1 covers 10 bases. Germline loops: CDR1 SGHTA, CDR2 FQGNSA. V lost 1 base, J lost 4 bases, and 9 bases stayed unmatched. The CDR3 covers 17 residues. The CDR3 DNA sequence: TGTGCCAGCAGCTTAGTGGGGACAGGGGAGGCAAGCTATGGCTACACCTTC. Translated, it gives CASSLVGTGEASYGYTF.

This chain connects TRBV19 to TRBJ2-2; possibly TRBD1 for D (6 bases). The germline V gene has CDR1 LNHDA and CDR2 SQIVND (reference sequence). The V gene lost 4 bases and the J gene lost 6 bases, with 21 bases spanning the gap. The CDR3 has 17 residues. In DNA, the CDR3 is TGTGCCAGTAGTAGGGATCCCGGGACACGATATCCCGGGGAGCTGTTTTTT. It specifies CASSRDPGTRYPGELFF.

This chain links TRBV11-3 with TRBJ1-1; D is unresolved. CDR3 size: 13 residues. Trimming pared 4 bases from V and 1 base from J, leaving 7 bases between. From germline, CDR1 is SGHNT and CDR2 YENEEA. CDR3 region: CASSYAGNTEAFF. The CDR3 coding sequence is TGTGCCAGCAGCTACGCGGGGAACACTGAAGCTTTCTTT.

This CDR3 reads CASSPGGSEAFF. The CDR3 bases are TGTGCCAGCAGCCCAGGGGGCTCTGAAGCTTTCTTT. The V and J genes are TRBV5-5 and TRBJ1-1; 8 nucleotides match TRBD1. Trimming at V came to 4 bases and at J to 6 bases, leaving 2 bases not matched to a gene. Germline lookup yields CDR1 SGHKS and CDR2 YYEKEE (reference sequence). CDR3 size: 12 residues.